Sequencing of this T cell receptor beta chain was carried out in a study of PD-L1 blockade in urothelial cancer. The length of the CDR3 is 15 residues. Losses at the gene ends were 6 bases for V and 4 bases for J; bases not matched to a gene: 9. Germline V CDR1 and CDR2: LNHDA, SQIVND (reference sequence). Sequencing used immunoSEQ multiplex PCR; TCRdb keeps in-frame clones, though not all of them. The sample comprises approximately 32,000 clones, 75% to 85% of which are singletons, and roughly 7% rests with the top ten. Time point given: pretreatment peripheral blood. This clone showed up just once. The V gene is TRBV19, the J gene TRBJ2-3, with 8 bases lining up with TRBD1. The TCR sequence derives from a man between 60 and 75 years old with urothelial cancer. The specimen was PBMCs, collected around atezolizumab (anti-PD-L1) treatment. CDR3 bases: TGTGCCAGTAGCCTGGACAGGGAATTTGCAGATACGCAGTATTTT. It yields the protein CASSLDREFADTQYF.